This is a list of T cell receptor beta chains from one sample in a study of cytomegalovirus exposure and HLA in healthy donors. Profiling relied on immunoSEQ multiplex PCR, and the TCRdb table lists in-frame clones only, not all of them. The sample shows just over 200,000 clones, roughly 84% of them seen only once. Sequenced material: PBMCs. These receptors were obtained from a man in his fifties in good health and CMV-seronegative. The CDR3 runs from the conserved cysteine through the conserved F or W. The D gene is left open where the match is weak. Clone size is given for some rows only: seen once, a few or many times, or a class if the clone is expanded.

d_gene,j_gene,abundance,v_gene,len,CDR3aa,CDR3nt
TRBD2,TRBJ2-1,few,TRBV15,18,CATSRVLAGKGTYNEQFF,TGTGCCACCAGCAGAGTACTAGCGGGAAAAGGGACCTACAATGAGCAGTTCTTC
TRBD2,TRBJ2-2,NA,TRBV19,15,CASRLAGGNTGELFF,TGTGCCAGTAGACTAGCGGGGGGGAACACCGGGGAGCTGTTTTTT
NA,TRBJ2-1,NA,TRBV27,14,CASSRQGIGNEQFF,TGTGCCAGCAGTAGGCAGGGAATTGGCAATGAGCAGTTCTTC
NA,TRBJ2-4,NA,TRBV14,14,CASSQTGAKNIQYF,TGTGCCAGCAGCCAAACCGGAGCCAAAAACATTCAGTACTTC
TRBD1,TRBJ2-7,NA,TRBV5-6,14,CASSFGTGSYEQYF,TGTGCCAGCAGCTTCGGGACAGGGTCCTACGAGCAGTACTTC
TRBD1,TRBJ2-2,NA,TRBV7-6,17,CASSLEGTGVASGELFF,TGTGCCAGCAGCTTAGAGGGGACAGGGGTGGCCTCCGGGGAGCTGTTTTTT
NA,TRBJ1-5,NA,TRBV30,13,CACSKGSIQPQHF,TGTGCCTGTTCTAAAGGGAGCATTCAGCCCCAGCATTTT
NA,TRBJ2-6,NA,TRBV10-1,18,CASSPQQGTPSGANVLTF,TGCGCCAGCAGCCCTCAACAGGGTACCCCCTCTGGGGCCAACGTCCTGACTTTC
TRBD2,TRBJ2-7,NA,TRBV27,14,CASSHRGDGYEQYF,TGTGCCAGCAGCCACCGGGGGGACGGCTACGAGCAGTACTTC
NA,TRBJ1-2,few,TRBV5-1,13,CASSPGLPGGYTF,TGCGCCAGCAGCCCCGGGCTCCCGGGAGGCTACACCTTC
TRBD1,TRBJ2-1,NA,TRBV27,15,CASSFRTGRQREQFF,TGTGCCAGCAGTTTCCGGACAGGAAGACAACGTGAGCAGTTCTTC
NA,TRBJ2-2,NA,TRBV7-9,15,CASSPLRGHTGELFF,TGTGCCAGCAGCCCTCTAAGAGGTCACACCGGGGAGCTGTTTTTT
NA,TRBJ2-2,NA,TRBV27,14,CASYRGAGTGELFF,TGTGCCAGCTACAGGGGTGCGGGGACCGGGGAGCTGTTTTTT
TRBD1,TRBJ1-2,once,TRBV6-1,14,CASRGQGANYGYTF,TGTGCCAGCAGGGGACAGGGGGCGAACTATGGCTACACCTTC